The clone carrying this TCR beta chain turned up a few times. Its specificity is unknown. Germline values: CDR1 SGHRS, CDR2 YFSETQ. V was clipped by 4 bases and J by 6 bases, with 13 bases between them. This CDR3 is 14 amino acids long. This entry comes from a study of blood T cells in healthy people across ages. For the study at large: Every two T cells gave about one barcoded beta molecule via template switching. Whole-study results and caveats: Older age went with lower TCR beta diversity per million T cells, in a roughly linear way.

PCR was performed a second time for 7 to 11 cycles using a sample-barcoded 5' primer and a J-beta primer mix. The authors tagged each cDNA molecule using a template-switch adaptor with 12 random nucleotides. TCRdb recomputed calls from the 5' RACE reads with MiXCR, one row per CDR3 protein. The sample has around 1,000,000 distinct CDR3 sequences, less than 25% seen once; the top ten hold approximately 0.7%. These records were also assigned to another study, of T cells of mothers and their children. As reported in that work: Donation came from a few healthy Caucasian mothers together with their six children.

V and J are TRBV5-1 and TRBJ1-4; unclear D gene. The sequencing sample was made of blood. This clonotype was obtained from a girl aged 2-10 years in good health. The CDR3 loop reads CASSPGNHDEKLFF. CDR3 DNA: TGCGCCAGCAGCCCGGGAAACCACGATGAAAAACTGTTTTTT. Using reference TRBV5-1 and TRBJ1-4 for the parts outside the CDR3, the full variable domain is KAGVTQTPRYLIKTRGQQVTLSCSPISGHRSVSWYQQTPGQGLQFLFEYFSETQRNKGNFPGRFSGRQFSNSRSEMNVSTLELGDSALYLCASSPGNHDEKLFFGSGTQLSVL.